These 9 T cell receptor beta chains were all obtained from the same sample, sequenced in a study of blood T cell repertoires in COVID-19. TCRdb keeps only in-frame clones here, not all; method: immunoSEQ multiplex PCR. The table records approximately 250,000 clones, around 93% of them present only once. The source material was PBMCs or T cells enriched from blood (not recorded which). Source of these receptors: a middle-aged man who had been exposed to COVID-19.

The chain is built from TRBV4-3 and TRBJ1-5; D possibly corresponds to TRBD1 (5 bases). Trimming removed 0 bases from V and 3 bases from J, with 12 bases in between. The CDR3 extends over 16 amino acids. CDR1 is LGHNA, CDR2 YSLEER, per germline. This chain's CDR3 is CASSQELGQHNQPQHF. DNA for the CDR3: TGCGCCAGCAGCCAAGAACTGGGGCAGCACAATCAGCCCCAGCATTTT.

As DNA, the CDR3 is TGTGCCAGCAGCCTAGCCATGGACAGCTCCTACGAGCAGTACTTC. It is translated as CASSLAMDSSYEQYF. The chain couples TRBV11-2 to TRBJ2-7; D is perhaps TRBD1 (6 bases). V lost 5 bases to trimming and J lost 0 bases, with 14 bases between them. Germline V gene data show CDR1 as SGHAT and CDR2 as FQNNGV. This CDR3 region has 15 residues.

In its sample, this clone was seen once. The chain combines TRBV12-3 or TRBV12-4 with TRBJ2-3, with a weak D call TRBD2 (5 bases). V shed 7 bases and J shed 2 bases, with 10 bases lying between them. This CDR3 is built from 13 residues. CDR3 nucleotides: TGTGCCAGCATCGCGGGTATCACAGATACGCAGTATTTT. Protein sequence: CASIAGITDTQYF.

This clone has just one count. The chain carries TRBV9 and TRBJ2-3; D is unresolved. The germline V gene has CDR1 SGDLS and CDR2 YYNGEE. The germline V and J ends were trimmed by 2 bases and 4 bases, with 17 bases remaining between them. CDR3 length: 16 residues. In nucleotides, the CDR3 is TGTGCCAGCAGCGTTGACCCTCGGGTGGGTTCAGATACGCAGTATTTT. Protein sequence: CASSVDPRVGSDTQYF.

This rearrangement joins TRBV11-2 to TRBJ2-3; possibly TRBD2 for D (6 bases). Germline values: CDR1 SGHAT, CDR2 FQNNGV. The CDR3 covers 15 residues. The germline V and J ends were trimmed by 5 bases and 4 bases, with 16 bases remaining between them. For the CDR3, the DNA is TGTGCCAGCAGCCTCATGGGGGGTGCCTCAGATACGCAGTATTTT. As protein: CASSLMGGASDTQYF.

The J gene is TRBJ2-1, the V gene TRBV7-2, with D possibly TRBD2 on 5 matching bases. Germline V gives CDR1 SGHTA, CDR2 FQGNSA. The CDR3 is 16 residues long. Trimming stripped 0 bases from V and 0 bases from J, with 9 bases between. The chain's CDR3 is CASSLASLDSYNEQFF. The CDR3, as DNA: TGTGCCAGCAGCTTAGCGTCACTAGACTCCTACAATGAGCAGTTCTTC.

This clone came up once. This sequence joins TRBV7-9 and TRBJ2-5; weak D call: TRBD1 (5 bases). The CDR3 sequence is 13 residues long. Germline V gene sequence: CDR1 SEHNR, CDR2 FQNEAQ (reference sequence). The ends were cut back, 3 bases at V and 4 bases at J, with 9 bases in the middle. The CDR3 DNA is TGTGCCAGCAGCTTTCAGCAGGGAGAGACCCAGTACTTC. Protein product: CASSFQQGETQYF.

The chain carries TRBV7-2 and TRBJ2-7, with 9 bases matching TRBD2. The CDR3 is 16 residues long. Germline V gene data show CDR1 as SGHTA and CDR2 as FQGNSA. V lost 1 base to trimming and J lost 2 bases; unmatched junction nucleotides: 6. This chain's CDR3 is CASSLEGASGTYEQYF. The CDR3 DNA reads as TGTGCCAGCAGCTTAGAGGGGGCTAGCGGGACCTACGAGCAGTACTTC.

V gene TRBV28 combines with J gene TRBJ2-7, with 12 bases identical to TRBD2. The CDR3 has 16 amino acids. After removal of 1 base from V and 5 bases from J, the junction contained 6 bases not matched to a gene. Per germline, CDR1 MDHEN and CDR2 SYDVKM. CDR3: CASSLFTSGRIDEQYF. Here the CDR3 DNA reads TGTGCCAGCAGTTTATTTACTAGCGGGAGGATTGACGAGCAGTACTTC.